The TCR beta chain under discussion was sequenced for a study of blood T cells in healthy people across ages. Trimming took 2 bases from V and 2 from J; bases not matched to a gene: 4. CDR3 length: 15 residues. Per the germline V gene, CDR1 is SGDLS and CDR2 is YYNGEE. There were at least 6 micrograms of total RNA extracted from every sample. Alongside a J-beta primer mix, a sample-barcoded 5' primer served in a second PCR lasting roughly 7 to 11 cycles. In TCRdb, the 5' RACE reads were re-called with MiXCR into one record per CDR3 protein. The repertoire holds fewer than 2 million distinct CDR3 sequences, with about two fifths as singletons.

This clonotype was sampled from a human donor in good health. The chain recombines TRBV9 with TRBJ2-3, with 8 nucleotides matching TRBD1. The sequenced sample was blood. The CDR3: CASSVTGGITDTQYF. For the CDR3, the DNA is TGTGCCAGCAGCGTTACAGGGGGTATCACAGATACGCAGTATTTT. The variable domain in full, completed from reference TRBV9 and TRBJ2-3, reads DSGVTQTPKHLITATGQRVTLRCSPRSGDLSVYWYQQSLDQGLQFLIQYYNGEERAKGNILERFSAQQFPDLHSELNLSSLELGDSALYFCASSVTGGITDTQYFGPGTRLTVL.